The rows below give T cell receptor beta chains drawn from one sample of a study of cytomegalovirus exposure and HLA in healthy donors. Sequenced by immunoSEQ multiplex PCR; TCRdb stores in-frame clones only, minus some. The table has 110,000 or so clones, approximately 85% seen once. Sequencing was carried out using PBMCs. Receptors originate from a man between 18 and 35 years old in good health and CMV-seronegative. The CDR3 runs from the conserved cysteine through the conserved F or W. The D gene is left open where the match is weak. Some rows have no size entry. The others give once, few or many, or a class for an expanded clone.

j_call v_call d_call clone_size cdr3_nt cdr3_aa
TRBJ2-7 TRBV6-5 TRBD2 . TGTGCCAGCAGTTACACAGGGACTAGCTTTACCTACGAGCAGTACTTC CASSYTGTSFTYEQYF
TRBJ2-1 TRBV30 . . TGTGCCTGGAGTGTACGTGGCAGTCATAATGAGCAGTTCTTC CAWSVRGSHNEQFF
TRBJ1-1 TRBV7-2 . . TGTGCCAGCAGCTTCGATAGTTCGGGTTATCAGGCTTTCTTT CASSFDSSGYQAFF
TRBJ1-1 TRBV12-5 TRBD1 . TGTGCTAGTGGTTGGGGAGACAGGGGGAACACTGAAGCTTTCTTT CASGWGDRGNTEAFF
TRBJ2-7 TRBV19 . . TGTGCCAGTAGTAGTAGCTCCTACGAGCAGTACTTC CASSSSSYEQYF
TRBJ2-2 TRBV6-1 TRBD2 once TGTGCCAGCAGTGAACTAGCGGGGGGGCGGACCGGGGAGCTGTTTTTT CASSELAGGRTGELFF
TRBJ2-3 TRBV6-1 . . TGTGCCAGCAGTGTTAGAGGGAGCACAGATACGCAGTATTTT CASSVRGSTDTQYF
TRBJ2-2 TRBV6-5 TRBD2 . TGTGCCAGCACCTCCCCCGGGAGGGGAACCGGGGAGCTGTTTTTT CASTSPGRGTGELFF
TRBJ2-1 TRBV7-2 TRBD2 once TGTGCCAGCAGCTCCAGGGGACTAGCGGAGACAGATTACAATGAGCAGTTCTTC CASSSRGLAETDYNEQFF
TRBJ1-3 TRBV5-1 . . TGCGCCAGCAGTTCCATTCCGGGGGGGTCTGGAAACACCATATATTTT CASSSIPGGSGNTIYF
TRBJ1-2 TRBV7-9 . few TGTGCCAGCAGCTTACCAGGGTATGGCTACACCTTC CASSLPGYGYTF
TRBJ2-2 TRBV6-6 . . TGTGCCAGCAGTTTCGCAGGGGGGAGTACCGGGGAGCTGTTTTTT CASSFAGGSTGELFF
TRBJ2-5 TRBV2 TRBD1 . TGTGCCAGCAGGGGACAGGGGGAGGGGACCCAGTACTTC CASRGQGEGTQYF
TRBJ2-7 TRBV6-1 . . TGTGCCAGCAGTGGATCCGGGGGTCCCCACGAGCAGTACTTC CASSGSGGPHEQYF
TRBJ1-3 TRBV14 . . TGTGCCAGCAGCCAAGATGGCAGGGCGAACACCATATATTTT CASSQDGRANTIYF
TRBJ2-7 TRBV29-1 . . TGCAGCGTGGAGGTATCCCCCTACGAGCAGTACTTC CSVEVSPYEQYF
TRBJ2-7 TRBV6-5 TRBD1 . TGTGCCAGCAGGCCCGGGACAGGGGGCCTGGAGCAGTACTTC CASRPGTGGLEQYF
TRBJ2-1 TRBV4-1 TRBD2 . TGCGCCAGCACCCTCACTAGCGGGGGGGCCTATGAGCAGTTCTTC CASTLTSGGAYEQFF
TRBJ2-1 TRBV5-8 . . TGTGCCAGCAGCTCCTGGACACCAGGAGTCGGCAATGAGCAGTTCTTC CASSSWTPGVGNEQFF
TRBJ2-3 TRBV7-9 TRBD2 . TGTGCCAGCAGCTTAGGGGGGGGTGAGATTAGCACAGATACGCAGTATTTT CASSLGGGEISTDTQYF
TRBJ2-5 TRBV15 TRBD1 . TGTGCCACCAGCAGAAAACCGGACAGGGGGCGAGAGACCCAGTACTTC CATSRKPDRGRETQYF
TRBJ2-3 TRBV27 TRBD2 . TGTGCCAGCAGACTTCTAGCGGGGGGCAGCACAGATACGCAGTATTTT CASRLLAGGSTDTQYF
TRBJ1-1 TRBV6-1 . . TGTGCCAGCAGTGAAAGGCAACAGGCCGAAGCTTTTTTT CASSERQQAEAFF
TRBJ1-2 TRBV28 . . TGTGCCAGCAGTTTACGGGTGGGCAGGGCGCTTAACTATGGCTACACCTTC CASSLRVGRALNYGYTF
TRBJ1-2 TRBV30 TRBD1 . TGTGCACGGACAGGGGACTTCTATGGCTACACCTTC CARTGDFYGYTF
TRBJ1-5 TRBV6-5 . . TGTGCCAGCAGGCCGGACAGCCATCTCAATCAGCCCCAGCATTTT CASRPDSHLNQPQHF
TRBJ2-7 TRBV9 TRBD1 once TGTGCCAGCAGCTTGGGACAGGGGGCCGTATACGAGCAGTACTTC CASSLGQGAVYEQYF
TRBJ2-7 TRBV9 . . TGTGCCAGCAGCGTAGCTACAGGGCTGGGAGAGCAGTACTTC CASSVATGLGEQYF
TRBJ1-5 TRBV30 . . TGTGCCTGGAGTGAGGCAGCGTATAGCAATCAGCCCCAGCATTTT CAWSEAAYSNQPQHF
TRBJ1-1 TRBV6-6 . . TGTGCCAGCAGCTACAAAGGGGGGGGTTCCCAAGCTTTCTTT CASSYKGGGSQAFF
TRBJ1-2 TRBV7-6 TRBD1 . TGTGCCAGCAGCTACCACCGGGACAGGAAAAAAGCTAACTATGGCTACACCTTC CASSYHRDRKKANYGYTF
TRBJ2-3 TRBV5-8 . once TGTGCCAGCAGCTTTCGAGTAGATACGCAGTATTTT CASSFRVDTQYF
TRBJ2-7 TRBV30 . . TGTGCCTGGAGCGCGAACTACGAGCAGTACTTC CAWSANYEQYF
TRBJ1-2 TRBV7-8 TRBD1 . TGTGCCAGCAGCTTAGAACAGGGGGGTGGCTACACCTTC CASSLEQGGGYTF
TRBJ2-1 TRBV9 TRBD1 . TGTGCCAGCAGCCCGGACAGGTCCTACAATGAGCAGTTCTTC CASSPDRSYNEQFF
TRBJ2-7 TRBV5-1 . . TGCGCCAGCAGCTCTTATAACGAGCAGTACTTC CASSSYNEQYF
TRBJ1-2 TRBV5-8 TRBD1 . TGTGCCAGCAGCCTCGACGAAAGGACAGGAGGCTACACCTTC CASSLDERTGGYTF
TRBJ2-4 TRBV5-5 TRBD2 . TGTGCCAGCAGCTTGGGACTAGCGGGAGTGGAAAACATTCAGTACTTC CASSLGLAGVENIQYF
TRBJ1-5 TRBV5-8 TRBD1 . TGTGCCAGCAGCTCGACAGGGAATGGCAATCAGCCCCAGCATTTT CASSSTGNGNQPQHF
TRBJ1-6 TRBV5-6 . . TGTGCCAGCAGCTTGGTTGGGAGCTCCTATAATTCACCCCTCCACTTT CASSLVGSSYNSPLHF
TRBJ2-3 TRBV10-1 . few TGCGCCAGCAGAATTTTTAGCGGCCCACGGGAAGATACGCAGTATTTT CASRIFSGPREDTQYF
TRBJ1-2 TRBV11-2 . . TGTGCCAGCAGCCCGCGACGGGGTGGCTATGGCTACACCTTC CASSPRRGGYGYTF
TRBJ1-1 TRBV2 TRBD1 . TGTGCCAGCAGAGACAGGGAGAACACTGAAGCTTTCTTT CASRDRENTEAFF
TRBJ2-7 TRBV6-1 TRBD2 many TGTGCCAGCAGTGAAGCAGGCGGGGGTTCCTACGAGCAGTACTTC CASSEAGGGSYEQYF
TRBJ2-1 TRBV5-6 TRBD1 . TGTGCCAGCAGCCTGGGACAGCTCACCTACAATGAGCAGTTCTTC CASSLGQLTYNEQFF